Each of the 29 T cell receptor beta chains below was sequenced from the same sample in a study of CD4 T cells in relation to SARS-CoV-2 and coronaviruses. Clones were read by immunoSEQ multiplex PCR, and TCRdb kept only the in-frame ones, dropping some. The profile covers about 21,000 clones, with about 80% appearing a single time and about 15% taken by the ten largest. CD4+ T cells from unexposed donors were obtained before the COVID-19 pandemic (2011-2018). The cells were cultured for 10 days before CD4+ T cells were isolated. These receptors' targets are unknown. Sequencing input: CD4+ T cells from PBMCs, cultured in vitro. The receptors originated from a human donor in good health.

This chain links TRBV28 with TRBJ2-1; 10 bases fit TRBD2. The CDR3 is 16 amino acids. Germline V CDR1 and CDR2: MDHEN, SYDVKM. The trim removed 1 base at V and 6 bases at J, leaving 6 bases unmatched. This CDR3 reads CASSLLTSGWFNEQFF. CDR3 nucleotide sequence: TGTGCCAGCAGTTTATTGACTAGCGGGTGGTTCAATGAGCAGTTCTTC.

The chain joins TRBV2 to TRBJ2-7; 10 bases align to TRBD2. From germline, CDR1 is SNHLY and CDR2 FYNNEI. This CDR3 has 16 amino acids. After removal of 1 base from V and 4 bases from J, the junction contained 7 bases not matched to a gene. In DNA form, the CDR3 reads TGTGCCAGCAGTGAAGGTGGGGAGCGGGAGGGTTACGAGCAGTACTTC. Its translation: CASSEGGEREGYEQYF. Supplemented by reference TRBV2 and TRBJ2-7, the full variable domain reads EPEVTQTPSHQVTQMGQEVILRCVPISNHLYFYWYRQILGQKVEFLVSFYNNEISEKSEIFDDQFSVERPDGSNFTLKIRSTKLEDSAMYFCASSEGGEREGYEQYFGPGTRLTVT.

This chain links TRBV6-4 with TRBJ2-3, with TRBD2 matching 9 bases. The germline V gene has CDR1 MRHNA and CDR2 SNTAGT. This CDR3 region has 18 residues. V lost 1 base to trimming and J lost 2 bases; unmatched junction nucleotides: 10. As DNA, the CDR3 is TGTGCCAGCAGTGACTTCTTCGAGCGGGAGGCCTTCACAGATACGCAGTATTTT. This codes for CASSDFFEREAFTDTQYF.

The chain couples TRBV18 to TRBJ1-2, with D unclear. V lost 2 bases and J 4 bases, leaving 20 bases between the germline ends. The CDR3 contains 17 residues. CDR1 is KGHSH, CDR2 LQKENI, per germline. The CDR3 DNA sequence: TGTGCCAGCTCACCATTAGAAGGGCCGCAGGACTCCTATGGCTACACCTTC. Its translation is CASSPLEGPQDSYGYTF.

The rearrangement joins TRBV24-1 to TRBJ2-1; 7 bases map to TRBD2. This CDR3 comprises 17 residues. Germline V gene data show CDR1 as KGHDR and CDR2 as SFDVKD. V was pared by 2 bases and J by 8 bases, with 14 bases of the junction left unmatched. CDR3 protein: CATSDWKTSATPHEQFF. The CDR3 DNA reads TGTGCCACCAGTGATTGGAAAACTAGCGCCACTCCCCATGAGCAGTTCTTC.

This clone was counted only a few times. CDR3: CASSHPEVGTPFYEQYF. The DNA for the CDR3 is TGTGCCAGCAGTCACCCTGAAGTGGGGACCCCCTTCTACGAGCAGTACTTC. V gene TRBV28 combines with J gene TRBJ2-7; D may match TRBD1 or TRBD2 (5 bases each). Deletions cut 5 bases from V and 3 bases from J, with 23 bases between. The germline V gene encodes CDR1 MDHEN and CDR2 SYDVKM. The length of the CDR3 is 17 residues.

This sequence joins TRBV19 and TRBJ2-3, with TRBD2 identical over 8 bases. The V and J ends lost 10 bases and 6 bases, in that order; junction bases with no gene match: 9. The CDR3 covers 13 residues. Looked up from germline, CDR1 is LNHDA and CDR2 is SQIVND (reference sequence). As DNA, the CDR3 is TGTGCCATTAGAGAGCGGGAGTCGGATACGCAGTATTTT. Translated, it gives CAIRERESDTQYF.

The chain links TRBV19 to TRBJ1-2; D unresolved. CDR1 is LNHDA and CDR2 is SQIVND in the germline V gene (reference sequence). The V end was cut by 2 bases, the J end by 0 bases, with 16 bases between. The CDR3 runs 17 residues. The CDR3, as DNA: TGTGCCAGTAGTATAATCTGGGAGGATGAAGCTAACTATGGCTACACCTTC. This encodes CASSIIWEDEANYGYTF.

The CDR3, as DNA: TGCGCCAGCAGCGCGGGAGGGAGGGGTGAGCAGTACTTC. Its protein product is CASSAGGRGEQYF. The chain employs TRBV10-1 and TRBJ2-7, with 9 positions matching TRBD2. The germline V gene encodes CDR1 WNHNN and CDR2 SYGVQD (reference sequence). V shed 6 bases, J shed 7 bases, and the junction held 7 bases outside the gene matches. This CDR3 region has 13 residues.

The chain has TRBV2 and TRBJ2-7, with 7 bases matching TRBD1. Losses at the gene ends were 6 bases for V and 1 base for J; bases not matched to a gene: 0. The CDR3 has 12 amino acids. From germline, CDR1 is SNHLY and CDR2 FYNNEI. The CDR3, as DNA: TGTGCCAGCAGGACAGGGTCCTACGAGCAGTACTTC. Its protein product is CASRTGSYEQYF.

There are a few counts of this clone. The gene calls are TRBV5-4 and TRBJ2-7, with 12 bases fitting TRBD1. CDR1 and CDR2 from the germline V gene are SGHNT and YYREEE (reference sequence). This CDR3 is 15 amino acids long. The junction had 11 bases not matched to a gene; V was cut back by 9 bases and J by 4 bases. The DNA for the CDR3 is TGTGCCACCACTCTGGGACAGGGGGCTCGATACGAGCAGTACTTC. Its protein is CATTLGQGARYEQYF.

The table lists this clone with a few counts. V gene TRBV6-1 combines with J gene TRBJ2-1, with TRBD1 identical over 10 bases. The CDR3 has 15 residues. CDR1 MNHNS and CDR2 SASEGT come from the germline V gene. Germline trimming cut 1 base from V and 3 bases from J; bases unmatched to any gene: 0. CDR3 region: CASSEGTGGYNEQFF. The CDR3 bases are TGTGCCAGCAGTGAAGGGACAGGGGGCTACAATGAGCAGTTCTTC.

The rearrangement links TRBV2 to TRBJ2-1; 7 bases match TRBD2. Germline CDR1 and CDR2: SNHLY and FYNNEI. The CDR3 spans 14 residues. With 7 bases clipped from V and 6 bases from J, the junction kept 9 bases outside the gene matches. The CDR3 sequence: CASTERAGLNEQFF. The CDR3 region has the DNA TGTGCCAGCACCGAACGAGCGGGGCTCAATGAGCAGTTCTTC.

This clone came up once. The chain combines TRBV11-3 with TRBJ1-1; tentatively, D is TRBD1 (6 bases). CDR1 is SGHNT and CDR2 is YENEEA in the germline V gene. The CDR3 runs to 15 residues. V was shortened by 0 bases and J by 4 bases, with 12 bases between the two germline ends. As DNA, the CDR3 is TGTGCCAGCAGCTTAGATAGCAGGGGAAGCACTGAAGCTTTCTTT. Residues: CASSLDSRGSTEAFF.

CDR3: CASRSGRHNEKLFF. The DNA for the CDR3 is TGTGCCAGCAGGTCAGGGAGACATAATGAAAAACTGTTTTTT. This chain links TRBV6-5 with TRBJ1-4, with D perhaps matching TRBD1 (5 bases). The length of the CDR3 is 14 residues. Germline V gene sequence: CDR1 MNHEY, CDR2 SVGAGI. The ends were cut back, 6 bases at V and 4 bases at J, with 12 bases in the middle.

The CDR3 loop reads CASSTKHLGHQPQHF. The CDR3 region has the DNA TGTGCCAGCTCAACCAAGCATCTTGGGCATCAGCCCCAGCATTTT. This rearrangement joins TRBV18 to TRBJ1-5; D gene uncertain. Trimming left V 5 bases short and J 5 bases short, with 16 bases between. Germline lookup yields CDR1 KGHSH and CDR2 LQKENI. There are 15 residues in the CDR3.

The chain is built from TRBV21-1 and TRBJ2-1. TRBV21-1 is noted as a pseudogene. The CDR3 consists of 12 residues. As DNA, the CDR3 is TGTGCCAGCAGCAAAGGGTATAATGAGCAGTTCTTC. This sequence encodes CASSKGYNEQFF.

The DNA for the CDR3 is TGTGCCAGCTCACCCGGTCCTCCTAACTATGGCTACACCTTC. Protein: CASSPGPPNYGYTF. The chain joins TRBV18 to TRBJ1-2, with D unresolved. The CDR3 contains 14 residues. Trimming removed 3 bases from V and 0 bases from J, with 8 bases in between. Per the germline V gene, CDR1 is KGHSH and CDR2 is LQKENI.

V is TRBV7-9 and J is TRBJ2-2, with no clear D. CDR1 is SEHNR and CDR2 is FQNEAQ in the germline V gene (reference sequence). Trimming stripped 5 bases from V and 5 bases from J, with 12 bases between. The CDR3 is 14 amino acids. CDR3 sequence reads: CASSPTTVTGELFF. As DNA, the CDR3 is TGTGCCAGCAGCCCGACGACGGTAACCGGGGAGCTGTTTTTT.

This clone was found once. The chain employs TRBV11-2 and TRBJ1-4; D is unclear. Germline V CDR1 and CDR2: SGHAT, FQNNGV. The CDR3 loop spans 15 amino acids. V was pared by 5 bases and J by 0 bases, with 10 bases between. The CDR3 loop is CASSIQTATNEKLFF. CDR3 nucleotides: TGTGCCAGCAGCATACAGACCGCAACTAATGAAAAACTGTTTTTT.

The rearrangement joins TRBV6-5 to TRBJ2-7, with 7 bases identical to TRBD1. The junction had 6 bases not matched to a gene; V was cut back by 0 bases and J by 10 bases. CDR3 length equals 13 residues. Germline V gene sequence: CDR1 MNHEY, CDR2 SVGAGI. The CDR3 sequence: CASSYSTGEDQYF. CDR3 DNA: TGTGCCAGCAGTTACTCAACAGGGGAAGATCAGTACTTC.

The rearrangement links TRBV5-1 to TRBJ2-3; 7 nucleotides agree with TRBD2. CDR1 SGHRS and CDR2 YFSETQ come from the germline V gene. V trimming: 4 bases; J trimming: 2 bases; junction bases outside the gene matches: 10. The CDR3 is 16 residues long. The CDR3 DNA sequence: TGCGCCAGCAGCACCGGACTAGACCTAAACACAGATACGCAGTATTTT. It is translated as CASSTGLDLNTDTQYF.

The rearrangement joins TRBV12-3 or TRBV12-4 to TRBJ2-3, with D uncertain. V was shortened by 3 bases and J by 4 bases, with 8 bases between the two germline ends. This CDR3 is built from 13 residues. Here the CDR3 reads CASSFKGADTQYF. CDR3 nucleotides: TGTGCCAGCAGTTTTAAGGGTGCAGATACGCAGTATTTT.

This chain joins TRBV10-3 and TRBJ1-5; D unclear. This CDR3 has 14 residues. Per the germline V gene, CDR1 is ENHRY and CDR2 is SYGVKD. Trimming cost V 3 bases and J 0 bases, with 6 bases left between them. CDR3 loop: CAISDESSNQPQHF. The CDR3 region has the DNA TGTGCCATCAGTGATGAGAGTAGCAATCAGCCCCAGCATTTT.

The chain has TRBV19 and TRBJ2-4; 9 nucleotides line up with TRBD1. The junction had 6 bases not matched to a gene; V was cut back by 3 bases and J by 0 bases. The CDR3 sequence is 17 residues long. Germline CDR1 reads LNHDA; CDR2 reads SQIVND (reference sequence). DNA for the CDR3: TGTGCCAGTAGTATTACTGGGACAGGGATAGCCAAAAACATTCAGTACTTC. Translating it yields CASSITGTGIAKNIQYF. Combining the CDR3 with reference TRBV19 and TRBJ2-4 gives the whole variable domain DGGITQSPKYLFRKEGQNVTLSCEQNLNHDAMYWYRQDPGQGLRLIYYSQIVNDFQKGDIAEGYSVSREKKESFPLTVTSAQKNPTAFYLCASSITGTGIAKNIQYFGAGTRLSVL.

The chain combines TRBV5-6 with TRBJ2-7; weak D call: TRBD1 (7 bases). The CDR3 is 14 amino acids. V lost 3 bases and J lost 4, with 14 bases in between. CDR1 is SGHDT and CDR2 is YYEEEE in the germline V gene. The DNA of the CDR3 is TGTGCCAGCAGCTGGGGGGACAGAGCGTACGAGCAGTACTTC. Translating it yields CASSWGDRAYEQYF.

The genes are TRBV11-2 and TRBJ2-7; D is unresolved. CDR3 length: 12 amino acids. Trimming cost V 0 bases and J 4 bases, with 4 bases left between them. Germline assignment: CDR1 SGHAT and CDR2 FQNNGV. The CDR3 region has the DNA TGTGCCAGCAGCTTAGACAGATACGAGCAGTACTTC. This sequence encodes CASSLDRYEQYF.

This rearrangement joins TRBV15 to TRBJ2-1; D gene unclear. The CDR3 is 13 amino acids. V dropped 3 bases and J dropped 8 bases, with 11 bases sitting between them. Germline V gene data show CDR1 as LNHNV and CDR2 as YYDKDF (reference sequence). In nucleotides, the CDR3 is TGTGCCACCAGCAGGACTCTGGTTGATGAGCAGTTCTTC. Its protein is CATSRTLVDEQFF.

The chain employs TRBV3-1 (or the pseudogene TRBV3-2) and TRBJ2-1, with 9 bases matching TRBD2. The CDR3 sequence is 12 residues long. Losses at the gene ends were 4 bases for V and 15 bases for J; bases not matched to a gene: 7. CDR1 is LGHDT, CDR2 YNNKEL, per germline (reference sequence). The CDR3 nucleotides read TGTGCCAGCAGCCCGACTAGCGGCGGGGTGTTCTTC. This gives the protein CASSPTSGGVFF.